This passage covers 20 T cell receptor beta chains from one sample sequenced in a study of CD8+CD57+ T cells in acquired aplastic anemia. TCR beta VDJ and CDR3 profiles were obtained from a genomic DNA template. TCRdb re-called the reads with MiXCR, one entry per CDR3 protein. There are about 190,000 distinct CDR3 sequences in the sample; approximately 50% occur only once, and roughly 15% lies in the top ten. The sequencing sample was made of sorted CD4+, CD8+, or CD8+CD57+ T cells (not recorded which) from PBMCs. The receptor source for this set is a human donor in good health, serving as a control.

The rearrangement uses TRBV7-2 and TRBJ2-7; the match to TRBD1 covers 9 bases. V was pared by 2 bases and J by 5 bases, with 4 bases of the junction left unmatched. Germline values: CDR1 SGHTA, CDR2 FQGNSA. The CDR3 is 14 amino acids. CDR3 nucleotide sequence: TGTGCCAGCAGCTTACAGGACAGGGGTGACGAGCAGTACTTC. Translating gives CASSLQDRGDEQYF.

This clonotype occurred many times. CDR3 sequence (DNA): TGCGCCAGCAGCTCAGGGGGGGGGGCAACTAATGAAAAACTGTTTTTT. Translated: CASSSGGGATNEKLFF. The chain carries TRBV5-1 and TRBJ1-4, with TRBD1 matching over 7 bases. V shed 3 bases, J shed 0 bases, and the junction held 5 bases outside the gene matches. This CDR3 has 16 amino acids. The V gene's germline CDR1 is SGHRS and CDR2 YFSETQ.

The gene calls are TRBV10-3 and TRBJ2-1, with 14 bases identical to TRBD2. J gave up 9 bases and V 6 bases, and 4 bases lay outside the gene matches. CDR1 is ENHRY, CDR2 SYGVKD, per germline. The CDR3 covers 14 residues. The CDR3 sequence is CAIRTSGGEGEQFF. The CDR3 DNA reads as TGTGCCATCAGGACTAGCGGGGGGGAGGGTGAGCAGTTCTTC.

In its sample, this clonotype was seen many times. This chain uses TRBV10-3 with TRBJ2-3; D perhaps matches TRBD1 (6 bases). This CDR3 is built from 14 residues. Trimming took off 10 bases at V and 2 bases at J, with 16 bases between the two ends. Germline lookup yields CDR1 ENHRY and CDR2 SYGVKD. The CDR3 region has the DNA TGTGCCACCCAAAAAGGACAGTTCACAGATACGCAGTATTTT. This sequence encodes CATQKGQFTDTQYF.

The V call is TRBV10-3, the J call TRBJ2-7; TRBD2 matches at 15 bases. The ends lost 7 bases at V and 3 bases at J; junction bases unmatched: 10. This CDR3 contains 17 residues. CDR1 and CDR2 from the germline V gene are ENHRY and SYGVKD. For the CDR3, the DNA is TGTGCCATCAAGATTGGGACTAGCGGGGGGTCCGTCTACGAGCAGTACTTC. Translating gives CAIKIGTSGGSVYEQYF.

This clonotype appeared many times. This chain joins TRBV6-5 and TRBJ2-7, with D possibly being TRBD2 (6 bases). Trimming stripped 2 bases from V and 4 bases from J, with 9 bases between. The V gene's germline CDR1 is MNHEY and CDR2 SVGAGI. CDR3 length equals 13 residues. The CDR3 loop is CASSYPGGYEQYF. Here the CDR3 DNA reads TGTGCCAGCAGTTACCCCGGGGGTTACGAGCAGTACTTC.

The chain employs TRBV19 and TRBJ2-7; 9 nucleotides line up with TRBD1. Germline lookup yields CDR1 LNHDA and CDR2 SQIVND (reference sequence). The CDR3 sequence is 13 residues long. V lost 4 bases to trimming and J lost 5 bases; unmatched junction nucleotides: 3. CDR3 sequence: CASSTRTGDEQYF. The CDR3 DNA reads as TGTGCCAGTAGTACAAGGACAGGGGACGAGCAGTACTTC.

The genes are TRBV28 and TRBJ2-6, with D unclear. V lost 5 bases and J lost 4, with 9 bases in between. Germline CDR1 reads MDHEN; CDR2 reads SYDVKM. This CDR3 comprises 14 residues. CDR3 DNA: TGTGCCAGCAGTGTGCTTCGCGGGGCCAACGTCCTGACTTTC. It is translated as CASSVLRGANVLTF.

Details on this clonotype: The junction shows a germline mismatch at one end, possibly a read error. V and J are TRBV7-3 and TRBJ2-2, with D perhaps matching TRBD2 (5 bases). Germline V gives CDR1 SGHTA, CDR2 FQGTGA. This CDR3 is 14 amino acids long. CDR3 region: CASSLAENTGELSF. The CDR3 nucleotides read TGTGCCAGCAGCTTAGCAGAAAACACCGGGGAGCTGTCTTTT. The full variable domain, rest sourced from reference TRBV7-3 and TRBJ2-2, is GAGVSQTPSNKVTEKGKYVELRCDPISGHTALYWYRQSLGQGPEFLIYFQGTGAADDSGLPNDRFFAVRPEGSVSTLKIQRTERGDSAVYLCASSLAENTGELSFGEGSRLTVL.

There are many counts of this clonotype. The chain uses TRBV7-2 and TRBJ2-7, with TRBD2 matching 12 bases. The CDR3 covers 15 residues. Trimming at V came to 5 bases and at J to 4 bases, leaving 6 bases not matched to a gene. Germline V lookup: CDR1 SGHTA, CDR2 FQGNSA. DNA for the CDR3: TGTGCCAGCAGCCCCTTGACTAGCGGGGGATACGAGCAGTACTTC. Translating it yields CASSPLTSGGYEQYF.

Ten or more counts support this clonotype. The gene calls are TRBV20-1 and TRBJ1-2; unclear D gene. The length of the CDR3 is 12 residues. V lost 3 bases to trimming and J lost 3 bases, with 8 bases between them. Germline lookup yields CDR1 DFQATT and CDR2 SNEGSKA (reference sequence). Written as DNA, the CDR3 is TGCAGTGCTAGCAAGAGAGACTATGGCTACACCTTC. Amino acids: CSASKRDYGYTF.

The V and J genes are TRBV10-2 and TRBJ2-7; tentatively, D is TRBD1 or TRBD2 (5 bases each). The germline V and J ends were trimmed by 7 bases and 7 bases, with 23 bases remaining between them. Germline-derived CDR1 and CDR2 are WSHSY and SAAADI. There are 15 residues in the CDR3. CDR3 nucleotides: TGCGCCAGCAACGACGGGGCAGGTTCTTGGGGGGAGCAGTACTTC. Translating it yields CASNDGAGSWGEQYF.

This clonotype was observed at least ten times. V gene TRBV29-1 combines with J gene TRBJ2-1, with 15 bases fitting TRBD2. Germline-derived CDR1 and CDR2 are SQVTM and ANQGSEA. V trimming: 6 bases; J trimming: 7 bases; junction bases outside the gene matches: 4. This CDR3 comprises 14 residues. The CDR3 reads CSVRTSGGANEQFF. CDR3 nucleotide sequence: TGCAGCGTACGGACTAGCGGGGGGGCTAATGAGCAGTTCTTC.

A single count supports this clonotype. V is TRBV5-4 and J is TRBJ2-7; tentatively, D is TRBD1 or TRBD2 (6 bases each). Germline V CDR1 and CDR2: SGHNT, YYREEE (reference sequence). The V end lost 4 bases, the J end lost 4 bases, and 15 bases lay between the germline ends. This CDR3 comprises 14 residues. The CDR3 DNA reads as TGTGCCAGCAGCAGGGGGGACGGCTCTTACGAGCAGTACTTC. It yields the protein CASSRGDGSYEQYF.

This chain uses TRBV20-1 with TRBJ2-7; D possibly corresponds to TRBD1 (6 bases). The CDR3 contains 11 residues. V was shortened by 8 bases and J by 5 bases, with 13 bases between the two germline ends. CDR1 and CDR2 from the germline V gene are DFQATT and SNEGSKA (reference sequence). CDR3 sequence reads: CSPTGPDEQYF. The DNA of the CDR3 is TGCAGTCCGACAGGTCCCGACGAGCAGTACTTC.

The rearrangement uses TRBV6-6 and TRBJ2-7; TRBD1 or TRBD2 may be the D gene (5 bases each). The CDR3 length is 14 residues. Trimming removed 5 bases at V and 2 bases at J, with 13 bases between. Germline-derived CDR1 and CDR2 are MNHNY and SVGAGI (reference sequence). The CDR3 bases are TGTGCCAGCAGTGACCGGGACGGCCCCTACGAGCAGTACTTC. The encoded protein is CASSDRDGPYEQYF.

In regard to this clonotype: Being one base from a much bigger clone, this may be a read error. This chain joins TRBV7-9 and TRBJ1-1; the D gene is possibly TRBD1 (5 bases). Germline V gives CDR1 SEHNR, CDR2 FQNEAQ (reference sequence). The CDR3 is 14 residues long. CDR3 loop: CASSFAGVNTEASF. CDR3 nucleotide sequence: TGTGCCAGCAGTTTTGCGGGGGTGAACACTGAAGCTTCCTTT.

This clonotype has ten or more counts. V is TRBV7-8 and J is TRBJ1-2, with TRBD1 identical over 7 bases. The J segment lost 8 bases and the V segment lost 3 bases, leaving 6 bases of the junction unmatched. The CDR3 extends over 13 amino acids. CDR1 and CDR2 from the germline V gene are SGHVS and FQNEAQ. CDR3 DNA: TGTGCCAGCAGCTTTGGGACAGCAGCCGGCTACACCTTC. Translating it yields CASSFGTAAGYTF.

This clonotype was detected many times. The V and J genes are TRBV19 and TRBJ1-2; 8 bases line up with TRBD1. V shed 6 bases, J shed 5 bases, and the junction held 11 bases outside the gene matches. Germline CDR1 and CDR2: LNHDA and SQIVND (reference sequence). The CDR3 sequence is 15 residues long. CDR3 sequence reads: CASRKDRGVVYGYTF. The CDR3, as DNA: TGTGCCAGTAGAAAAGACAGGGGAGTGGTTTATGGCTACACCTTC. The entire variable domain, with the rest obtained from reference TRBV19 and TRBJ1-2, is as follows: DGGITQSPKYLFRKEGQNVTLSCEQNLNHDAMYWYRQDPGQGLRLIYYSQIVNDFQKGDIAEGYSVSREKKESFPLTVTSAQKNPTAFYLCASRKDRGVVYGYTFGSGTRLTVV.

The V call is TRBV24-1, the J call TRBJ1-1; D remains ambiguous. The CDR3 runs to 11 residues. Germline V gene lookup returns CDR1 KGHDR and CDR2 SFDVKD. V was cut by 5 bases and J by 10 bases, with 10 bases left in between. The CDR3 sequence is CATSGGLGAFF. CDR3 nucleotide sequence: TGTGCCACCAGTGGCGGGCTCGGAGCTTTCTTT.